The 14 T cell receptor beta chains reported below all come from one sample, sequenced in a study of T cell changes during pregnancy in multiple sclerosis. Sequencing was performed with immunoSEQ multiplex PCR; in TCRdb, only in-frame clones are kept and a portion is missing. Of about 93,000 clones in the sample, around 93% were seen once. The sample was peripheral blood, taken before pregnancy. The receptors originated from a female donor with multiple sclerosis, enrolled in a pregnancy study.

The genes are TRBV19 and TRBJ1-2; D uncertain. The CDR3 extends over 12 amino acids. V lost 4 bases to trimming and J lost 4 bases, with 7 bases between them. The germline V gene encodes CDR1 LNHDA and CDR2 SQIVND (reference sequence). CDR3 residues: CASSNGLYGYTF. In DNA, the CDR3 is TGTGCCAGTAGTAATGGGCTCTATGGCTACACCTTC. Based on the CDR3 plus reference TRBV19 and TRBJ1-2, the full variable domain is DGGITQSPKYLFRKEGQNVTLSCEQNLNHDAMYWYRQDPGQGLRLIYYSQIVNDFQKGDIAEGYSVSREKKESFPLTVTSAQKNPTAFYLCASSNGLYGYTFGSGTRLTVV.

This clone was counted once. The chain joins TRBV9 to TRBJ1-4, with D unresolved. With 4 bases removed from V and 7 bases from J, the gap between germline ends came to 17 bases. Germline CDR1 reads SGDLS; CDR2 reads YYNGEE. The CDR3 contains 15 residues. CDR3 sequence: CASSPQWGEGEKLFF. The DNA for the CDR3 is TGTGCCAGCAGCCCACAATGGGGAGAGGGTGAAAAACTGTTTTTT.

V usage is TRBV2 and J usage is TRBJ2-7; TRBD1 is a possible D gene (6 bases). CDR3 length: 14 residues. Germline CDR1 SNHLY, CDR2 FYNNEI. V was trimmed by 6 bases and J by 0 bases, leaving 12 bases between them. CDR3 DNA sequence: TGTGCCAGCAGAAACAGGGCCTCCTCCTACGAGCAGTACTTC. Protein product: CASRNRASSYEQYF.

This chain links TRBV4-3 with TRBJ2-1, with no clear D. The germline gives CDR1 LGHNA, CDR2 YSLEER. Trimming removed 7 bases from V and 6 bases from J, with 16 bases in between. This CDR3 has 14 amino acids. This CDR3 is CASIPIRAPNEQFF. Here the CDR3 DNA reads TGCGCCAGCATCCCTATCCGAGCCCCCAATGAGCAGTTCTTC.

V is TRBV28 and J is TRBJ2-7; TRBD1 agrees at 9 bases. Germline CDR1 and CDR2: MDHEN and SYDVKM. The CDR3 totals 17 residues. J was trimmed by 5 bases and V by 6 bases; bases with no gene match: 17. This CDR3 is CASRPIPQGAIAHEQYF. The CDR3, as DNA: TGTGCCAGCAGACCCATTCCACAGGGGGCTATTGCCCACGAGCAGTACTTC.

This clone appeared a few times. CDR3 nucleotide sequence: TGTGCCAGTACCATTAGCAATCAGCCCCAGCATTTT. Its protein is CASTISNQPQHF. This chain uses TRBV19 with TRBJ1-5; D gene ambiguous. Germline values: CDR1 LNHDA, CDR2 SQIVND (reference sequence). The CDR3 runs 12 residues. V shed 7 bases and J shed 0 bases, with 4 bases lying between them. Full variable domain (outside the CDR3, taken from reference TRBV19 and TRBJ1-5): DGGITQSPKYLFRKEGQNVTLSCEQNLNHDAMYWYRQDPGQGLRLIYYSQIVNDFQKGDIAEGYSVSREKKESFPLTVTSAQKNPTAFYLCASTISNQPQHFGDGTRLSIL.

This sequence joins TRBV5-4 and TRBJ2-2; TRBD2 is a possible D gene (6 bases). The CDR3 totals 13 residues. The V gene's germline CDR1 is SGHNT and CDR2 YYREEE (reference sequence). V lost 4 bases and J 7 bases, leaving 11 bases between the germline ends. The CDR3 sequence is CASSRLEGGELFF. The DNA for the CDR3 is TGTGCCAGCAGCAGACTAGAGGGCGGGGAGCTGTTTTTT.

This chain joins TRBV5-1 and TRBJ2-7, with a possible D match to TRBD2 (5 bases). Germline V lookup: CDR1 SGHRS, CDR2 YFSETQ. The CDR3 extends over 15 amino acids. Trimming stripped 0 bases from V and 0 bases from J, with 10 bases between. CDR3 loop: CASSLVEGPSYEQYF. The CDR3 DNA follows: TGCGCCAGCAGCTTGGTCGAGGGCCCCTCCTACGAGCAGTACTTC.

This clone was observed a handful of times. The chain couples TRBV6-4 to TRBJ2-1; the D is unclear. This CDR3 comprises 13 residues. Germline V CDR1 and CDR2: MRHNA, SNTAGT. V was shortened by 0 bases and J by 4 bases, with 4 bases between the two germline ends. As DNA, the CDR3 is TGTGCCAGCAGTGACTCAGAGTACAATGAGCAGTTCTTC. Protein: CASSDSEYNEQFF.

In DNA, the CDR3 is TGTGCCAGCAGCCCCAGGGAGGGGTACACTGAAGCTTTCTTT. Protein sequence: CASSPREGYTEAFF. The chain employs TRBV6-5 and TRBJ1-1; TRBD1 is a possible D gene (5 bases). This CDR3 is 14 amino acids long. Looked up from germline, CDR1 is MNHEY and CDR2 is SVGAGI. V shed 6 bases and J shed 3 bases, with 14 bases lying between them.

Only one count was recorded for this clone. The CDR3 here is CASSLGLTGNQPQHF. CDR3 bases: TGTGCCAGCAGCTTGGGGCTAACAGGGAATCAGCCCCAGCATTTT. J is TRBJ1-5 and V is TRBV5-8; TRBD1 is a possible D gene (6 bases). Looked up from germline, CDR1 is SGHTS and CDR2 is YDEGEE. CDR3 length equals 15 residues. Deletions cut 0 bases from V and 4 bases from J, with 11 bases between.

This chain connects TRBV28 to TRBJ1-1; D is uncertain. This CDR3 spans 11 amino acids. V lost 11 bases and J lost 11, with 18 bases in between. CDR1 is MDHEN and CDR2 is SYDVKM in the germline V gene. Here the CDR3 reads CASKRGMYAFF. Here the CDR3 DNA reads TGTGCCTCAAAAAGAGGGATGTATGCTTTCTTT.

The chain uses TRBV9 and TRBJ2-3; 11 positions agree with TRBD2. CDR3 length: 17 residues. J gave up 2 bases and V 1 base, and 6 bases lay outside the gene matches. Germline loops: CDR1 SGDLS, CDR2 YYNGEE. In DNA, the CDR3 is TGTGCCAGCAGCGTACTAGCGGGAGGTGGCTACACAGATACGCAGTATTTT. Encoded protein: CASSVLAGGGYTDTQYF.

This chain connects TRBV5-4 to TRBJ2-2, with 11 bases fitting TRBD1. The trim removed 0 bases at V and 6 bases at J, leaving 4 bases unmatched. There are 16 residues in the CDR3. Per germline, CDR1 SGHNT and CDR2 YYREEE (reference sequence). This CDR3 is CASSLGGQGGAGELFF. CDR3 bases: TGTGCCAGCAGCTTGGGGGGACAGGGGGGAGCCGGGGAGCTGTTTTTT.